Sequencing of this TCR beta chain was carried out in a study of shared clonotypes between healthy human individuals. The assay ran at deep level. Original processing notes: ImmunoSEQ output held junction-only sequences without quality scores, so filtering differed. Only in-frame clones appear in the TCRdb table, and some are missing; sequencing was by immunoSEQ multiplex PCR. Clone size and V and J calls were adopted from that table, with D and trimming inferred from the DNA. The sample has some 2.1 million clones; 90% to 95% are singletons. The germline V and J ends were trimmed by 5 bases and 3 bases, with 11 bases remaining between them. The CDR3 sequence is 13 residues long. Germline loops: CDR1 SGHNT, CDR2 YENEEA. The naive CD8 fraction comprised CD45RO-negative cells positively selected for CCR7 and excluded terminally differentiated effector memory CD45RA+ cells.

The gene calls are TRBV11-3 and TRBJ2-7; D is possibly TRBD1 or TRBD2 (7 bases each). Source material: naive CD8+ T cells from PBMCs. The origin of this receptor is a man between 18 and 35 years old in good health. Some clones in this sample may be carry-over from other donors' samples. The CDR3 sequence: CASSDREGYEQYF. For the CDR3, the DNA is TGTGCCAGCAGCGACAGGGAGGGCTACGAGCAGTACTTC.